One T cell receptor beta chain is described in this entry. Produced via immunoSEQ multiplex PCR; TCRdb's table is partial and in-frame only. The table records approximately 42,000 clones, 80% to 85% of them present only once. These data come from a study of T cell changes during pregnancy in multiple sclerosis. The starting material was CD4+ T cells from peripheral blood mononuclear cells, obtained before pregnancy. This sequence originates from a female donor with multiple sclerosis, enrolled in a pregnancy study.

CDR3 sequence reads: CASSVGVGDYSGNTIYF. The CDR3 DNA follows: TGTGCCAGCAGCGTAGGTGTGGGGGACTACTCTGGAAACACCATATATTTT. The chain has TRBV9 and TRBJ1-3, with D perhaps TRBD1 (5 bases). V lost 0 bases, J lost 0 bases, and 13 bases lay in between. Germline loops: CDR1 SGDLS, CDR2 YYNGEE. The CDR3 sequence is 17 residues long.